Below are 13 T cell receptor beta chains sequenced from a single sample in a study of shared clonotypes between healthy human individuals. The data were produced by immunoSEQ multiplex PCR, yet TCRdb's version contains in-frame clones alone and is incomplete. This sample has 2 million to 2.5 million clones, with over 85% found just once. The specimen sequenced was naive CD4+ T cells from PBMCs. The subset here: CD45RA+ positively selected. These receptors were collected from a man aged 18-30 years in good health. Some clones in this sample may be carry-over from other donors' samples.

This chain links TRBV11-3 with TRBJ2-1; 8 bases match TRBD1. CDR3 length equals 15 residues. The germline CDR1 and CDR2 sequences are SGHNT and YENEEA. Trimming took 5 bases from V and 8 from J; bases not matched to a gene: 11. DNA for the CDR3: TGTGCCAGCAGCGGTGGACAGGGCGCAAGCGATGAGCAGTTCTTC. Translating it yields CASSGGQGASDEQFF.

The chain joins TRBV7-2 to TRBJ1-5; D is unclear. The CDR3 has 12 residues. V lost 0 bases to trimming and J lost 7 bases, with 4 bases between them. The germline CDR1 and CDR2 sequences are SGHTA and FQGNSA. CDR3 in DNA: TGTGCCAGCAGCTTAGCTAAGCAGCCCCAGCATTTT. Residues: CASSLAKQPQHF.

V is TRBV6-6 and J is TRBJ2-5; TRBD1 agrees at 11 bases. The CDR3 consists of 15 residues. The germline gives CDR1 MNHNY, CDR2 SVGAGI (reference sequence). With V trimmed by 5 bases and J by 6 bases, 8 bases remained unmatched. The CDR3 spells CASSPRTGGRKTQYF. The CDR3 bases are TGTGCCAGCAGTCCACGGACAGGGGGCAGGAAGACCCAGTACTTC.

This clone was seen only once. Different DNA sequences within this sample yield the same CDR3. This chain links TRBV5-1 with TRBJ2-2; D is possibly TRBD1 or TRBD2 (6 bases each). The V gene's germline CDR1 is SGHRS and CDR2 YFSETQ. V lost 2 bases and J lost 4, with 12 bases in between. The CDR3 sequence is 15 residues long. The CDR3 here is CASSFGGSGTGELFF. Written as DNA, the CDR3 is TGCGCCAGCAGCTTCGGGGGCTCGGGCACCGGGGAGCTGTTTTTT.

This clone was seen just once. J is TRBJ1-3 and V is TRBV18; D unclear. Germline lookup yields CDR1 KGHSH and CDR2 LQKENI. This CDR3 comprises 11 residues. V gave up 8 bases and J gave up 4 bases, with 6 bases separating them. Written as DNA, the CDR3 is TGTGCCAGCGGTGGAGGAAACACCATATATTTT. Translated: CASGGGNTIYF.

J is TRBJ2-1 and V is TRBV6-1; no clear D gene. The V end lost 7 bases, the J end lost 6 bases, and 13 bases lay between the germline ends. This CDR3 contains 13 residues. Germline CDR1 reads MNHNS; CDR2 reads SASEGT. CDR3 amino acids: CASIRTHPNEQFF. CDR3 coding DNA: TGTGCCAGCATCAGGACCCATCCCAATGAGCAGTTCTTC.

The chain is built from TRBV7-3 and TRBJ1-1; D may be TRBD1 (6 bases). Germline V CDR1 and CDR2: SGHTA, FQGTGA. This CDR3 contains 17 residues. The germline V and J ends were trimmed by 1 base and 4 bases, with 19 bases remaining between them. This CDR3 reads CASSLSGGQGFSTEAFF. As DNA, the CDR3 is TGTGCCAGCAGCTTAAGCGGCGGGCAGGGGTTCAGCACTGAAGCTTTCTTT. The full variable domain, in which reference TRBV7-3 and TRBJ1-1 provide the parts outside the CDR3, is GAGVSQTPSNKVTEKGKYVELRCDPISGHTALYWYRQSLGQGPEFLIYFQGTGAADDSGLPNDRFFAVRPEGSVSTLKIQRTERGDSAVYLCASSLSGGQGFSTEAFFGQGTRLTVV.

J is TRBJ2-1 and V is TRBV4-3, with D tentatively TRBD1 or TRBD2 (5 bases each). Germline assignment: CDR1 LGHNA and CDR2 YSLEER. The CDR3 covers 15 residues. Trimming took off 0 bases at V and 9 bases at J, with 15 bases between the two ends. The CDR3 DNA reads TGCGCCAGCAGCCAAGATCTCAGGGAGAGCGCTGAGCAGTTCTTC. Encoded protein: CASSQDLRESAEQFF.

This clone was seen once. V and J are TRBV5-1 and TRBJ1-1; 11 nucleotides match TRBD1. The V segment lost 4 bases and the J segment 0 bases; nucleotides outside the gene matches: 8. This CDR3 is built from 17 residues. Germline V CDR1 and CDR2: SGHRS, YFSETQ. The DNA for the CDR3 is TGCGCCAGCAGCCGGGGACAGGGGGGCTCATTGAACACTGAAGCTTTCTTT. Translating it yields CASSRGQGGSLNTEAFF.

The chain recombines TRBV6-5 with TRBJ1-1; no reliable D call. Germline V lookup: CDR1 MNHEY, CDR2 SVGAGI. The CDR3 is made up of 12 amino acids. Trimming removed 6 bases at V and 1 base at J, with 6 bases between. Here the CDR3 DNA reads TGTGCCAGCAGAACTTCGAACACTGAAGCTTTCTTT. Translation: CASRTSNTEAFF.

The CDR3 region is CASSFLLAAYEQYF. The CDR3 DNA reads as TGTGCCAGCAGCTTTCTCCTAGCGGCCTACGAGCAGTACTTC. The genes are TRBV5-8 and TRBJ2-7, with 7 bases that match TRBD2. The V gene end was trimmed by 2 bases and the J gene end by 2 bases; junction bases not matched to a gene: 4. Germline assignment: CDR1 SGHTS and CDR2 YDEGEE. CDR3 length: 14 amino acids.

The chain has TRBV6-5 and TRBJ2-5; unclear D gene. The CDR3 length is 15 residues. The germline gives CDR1 MNHEY, CDR2 SVGAGI. V was trimmed by 4 bases and J by 5 bases, leaving 17 bases between them. The CDR3 sequence: CASSFSSPTRETQYF. CDR3 in DNA: TGTGCCAGCAGTTTTTCGAGCCCCACTCGGGAGACCCAGTACTTC.

J is TRBJ1-3 and V is TRBV15; tentative D call: TRBD1 (6 bases). V gave up 0 bases and J gave up 1 base, with 10 bases separating them. The CDR3 spans 16 residues. The V gene's germline CDR1 is LNHNV and CDR2 YYDKDF (reference sequence). CDR3 bases: TGTGCCACCAGCAGAGACTTCAGGGGTTCTGGAAACACCATATATTTT. This translates into CATSRDFRGSGNTIYF.